The entry below gives a single TCR beta chain sequence along with its context. Its antigen remains unknown. This specimen belongs to a study of cytomegalovirus exposure and HLA in healthy donors. Study-wide results and limits: CMV antigen specificity of three CMV-associated chains was confirmed in vitro. When analyzed later, the rates of TCR association showed variation by HLA locus, with DRB1 the most and HLA-C the fewest. In an earlier analysis, most TCR beta V segments were productive about 90% or about 30% of the time.

The PCR was carried out with 60 Vbeta primers and 13 Jbeta primers. Original analysis: Roughly 11 million shared chains were among the approximately 80 million unique TCR beta chains that a later analysis counted. Produced via immunoSEQ multiplex PCR; TCRdb's table is partial and in-frame only. The V and J calls and clone size were taken over from that table, and D and trimming were inferred from the DNA. The table shows roughly 120,000 clones, with around 75% occurring only once. Trimming left V 0 bases short and J 0 bases short, with 10 bases between. CDR1 is SGHNT and CDR2 is YYREEE in the germline V gene (reference sequence). CDR3 size: 15 residues.

The rearrangement links TRBV5-4 to TRBJ2-7; D may be TRBD1 (6 bases). The source of this sequence is a woman aged 18-29 years in good health and CMV-seronegative. Sequencing was carried out using PBMCs. The CDR3 bases are TGTGCCAGCAGCTTGGGGGGGCTCAGCTCCTACGAGCAGTACTTC. This gives the protein CASSLGGLSSYEQYF.